A single sample gave rise to the 8 T cell receptor beta chains below, sequenced in a study of spatial heterogeneity in lung cancer. TCRdb reanalysed the 5' RACE reads using MiXCR and keeps one entry per CDR3 protein. The table lists approximately 12,000 distinct CDR3 sequences, 10% of them singletons, with less than 35% in the top ten. Documented time point: blood at routine non-recurrence follow-up after resection. The sequenced sample was PBMCs, obtained at follow-up. These receptors came from a female donor with early-stage non-small cell lung cancer.

This clonotype was observed many times. The J gene is TRBJ2-3, the V gene TRBV5-1; 8 bases are shared with TRBD1. After removal of 4 bases from V and 1 base from J, the junction contained 14 bases not matched to a gene. The CDR3 covers 18 residues. From germline, CDR1 is SGHRS and CDR2 YFSETQ. The CDR3 protein is CASSGSDRALIRTDTQYF. The CDR3 coding sequence is TGCGCCAGCAGCGGCTCGGACAGGGCCCTAATTCGCACAGATACGCAGTATTTT.

This clonotype has ten or more counts. The chain has TRBV20-1 and TRBJ1-1, with D uncertain. The germline V gene has CDR1 DFQATT and CDR2 SNEGSKA (reference sequence). The CDR3 sequence is 11 residues long. Trimming pared 0 bases from V and 5 bases from J, leaving 4 bases between. The CDR3 nucleotides are TGCAGTGCTAGAGATCCAACTGAAGCTTTCTTT. This encodes CSARDPTEAFF.

The table lists this clonotype with many counts. The rearrangement uses TRBV27 and TRBJ1-5, with D tentatively TRBD1 (5 bases). Looked up from germline, CDR1 is MNHEY and CDR2 is SMNVEV (reference sequence). This CDR3 region has 17 residues. Trimming removed 5 bases at V and 7 bases at J, with 24 bases between. The CDR3 sequence: CASSPLYPPGRVQPQHF. CDR3 coding DNA: TGTGCCAGCAGTCCCCTTTATCCCCCGGGACGCGTCCAGCCCCAGCATTTT.

The sample holds many counts of this clonotype. The genes are TRBV5-4 and TRBJ1-1; TRBD1 matches 9 bases. The CDR3 length is 15 residues. With 4 bases clipped from V and 3 bases from J, the junction kept 7 bases outside the gene matches. The germline V gene has CDR1 SGHNT and CDR2 YYREEE (reference sequence). The CDR3 sequence: CASSPRQGGYTEAFF. The CDR3 DNA follows: TGTGCCAGCAGCCCAAGACAGGGGGGGTACACTGAAGCTTTCTTT.

This clonotype was counted at least ten times. The chain is built from TRBV20-1 and TRBJ2-7; a weak D match, TRBD2 (6 bases). V lost 4 bases to trimming and J lost 1 base, with 11 bases between them. This CDR3 spans 13 amino acids. Per germline, CDR1 DFQATT and CDR2 SNEGSKA (reference sequence). The CDR3 DNA is TGCAGTGCTACGGGGGACGGATCCTACGAGCAGTACTTC. Translated, it gives CSATGDGSYEQYF.

This clonotype showed up many times. V and J are TRBV5-1 and TRBJ2-3; either TRBD1 or TRBD2 may fit D (5 bases each). The CDR3 covers 15 residues. Germline V gene data show CDR1 as SGHRS and CDR2 as YFSETQ. V lost 0 bases and J 8 bases, leaving 16 bases between the germline ends. The CDR3 is CASSLALTPGTTQYF. In DNA form, the CDR3 reads TGCGCCAGCAGCTTGGCCCTGACTCCCGGGACTACGCAGTATTTT.

This clonotype was seen many times. This chain links TRBV11-2 with TRBJ2-3; D not resolved. The CDR3 totals 12 residues. With 5 bases removed from V and 1 base from J, the gap between germline ends came to 4 bases. Per the germline V gene, CDR1 is SGHAT and CDR2 is FQNNGV. As DNA, the CDR3 is TGTGCCAGCAGCGCCCGCACAGATACGCAGTATTTT. Amino acids: CASSARTDTQYF.

Relative to its sample, this clonotype is medium-sized (0.01 to 0.1%). The V gene is TRBV7-9, the J gene TRBJ2-1; 10 positions match TRBD1. In germline, CDR1 is SEHNR, CDR2 FQNEAQ (reference sequence). V gave up 5 bases and J gave up 9 bases; unmatched junction bases: 13. The CDR3 is made up of 16 amino acids. CDR3 nucleotide sequence: TGTGCCAGCAGCCCACCCGGGACAGGGGAATTTGTTGAGCAGTTCTTC. Translated: CASSPPGTGEFVEQFF.